This T cell receptor (beta chain) was sequenced for a study of identical twins. Study results and limitations: With abundant cord blood beta clonotypes, insertions were fewer; memory repertoires showed no such pattern. Those out-of-frame alpha sequences shared by twins showed an excess of low generation probability. Twins' excess sharing was less marked for out-of-frame beta sequences.

The CDR3 has 16 amino acids. V lost 0 bases, J lost 5 bases, and 13 bases lay in between. Germline CDR1 MGHRA, CDR2 YSYEKL. A universal primer binding site was introduced by template switching. The final cDNA contained unique molecular identifiers. TCRdb fed the 5' RACE reads into MiXCR, producing one record per CDR3 protein. The sample yields 200,000 to 250,000 distinct CDR3 sequences, around 8.1% seen once. In regard to this clonotype: The antigen is unknown.

The sample also formed part of further work on yellow fever vaccine responses in identical twins.

This receptor was identified in a woman under 30 in good health. What was sequenced was memory (CD45RO+) T cells sorted from blood. The J gene is TRBJ1-4, the V gene TRBV4-1, with D perhaps TRBD1 (5 bases). CDR3 sequence reads: CASSQEGALLNEKLFF. The CDR3 DNA follows: TGCGCCAGCAGCCAAGAAGGGGCCCTGTTAAATGAAAAACTGTTTTTT.